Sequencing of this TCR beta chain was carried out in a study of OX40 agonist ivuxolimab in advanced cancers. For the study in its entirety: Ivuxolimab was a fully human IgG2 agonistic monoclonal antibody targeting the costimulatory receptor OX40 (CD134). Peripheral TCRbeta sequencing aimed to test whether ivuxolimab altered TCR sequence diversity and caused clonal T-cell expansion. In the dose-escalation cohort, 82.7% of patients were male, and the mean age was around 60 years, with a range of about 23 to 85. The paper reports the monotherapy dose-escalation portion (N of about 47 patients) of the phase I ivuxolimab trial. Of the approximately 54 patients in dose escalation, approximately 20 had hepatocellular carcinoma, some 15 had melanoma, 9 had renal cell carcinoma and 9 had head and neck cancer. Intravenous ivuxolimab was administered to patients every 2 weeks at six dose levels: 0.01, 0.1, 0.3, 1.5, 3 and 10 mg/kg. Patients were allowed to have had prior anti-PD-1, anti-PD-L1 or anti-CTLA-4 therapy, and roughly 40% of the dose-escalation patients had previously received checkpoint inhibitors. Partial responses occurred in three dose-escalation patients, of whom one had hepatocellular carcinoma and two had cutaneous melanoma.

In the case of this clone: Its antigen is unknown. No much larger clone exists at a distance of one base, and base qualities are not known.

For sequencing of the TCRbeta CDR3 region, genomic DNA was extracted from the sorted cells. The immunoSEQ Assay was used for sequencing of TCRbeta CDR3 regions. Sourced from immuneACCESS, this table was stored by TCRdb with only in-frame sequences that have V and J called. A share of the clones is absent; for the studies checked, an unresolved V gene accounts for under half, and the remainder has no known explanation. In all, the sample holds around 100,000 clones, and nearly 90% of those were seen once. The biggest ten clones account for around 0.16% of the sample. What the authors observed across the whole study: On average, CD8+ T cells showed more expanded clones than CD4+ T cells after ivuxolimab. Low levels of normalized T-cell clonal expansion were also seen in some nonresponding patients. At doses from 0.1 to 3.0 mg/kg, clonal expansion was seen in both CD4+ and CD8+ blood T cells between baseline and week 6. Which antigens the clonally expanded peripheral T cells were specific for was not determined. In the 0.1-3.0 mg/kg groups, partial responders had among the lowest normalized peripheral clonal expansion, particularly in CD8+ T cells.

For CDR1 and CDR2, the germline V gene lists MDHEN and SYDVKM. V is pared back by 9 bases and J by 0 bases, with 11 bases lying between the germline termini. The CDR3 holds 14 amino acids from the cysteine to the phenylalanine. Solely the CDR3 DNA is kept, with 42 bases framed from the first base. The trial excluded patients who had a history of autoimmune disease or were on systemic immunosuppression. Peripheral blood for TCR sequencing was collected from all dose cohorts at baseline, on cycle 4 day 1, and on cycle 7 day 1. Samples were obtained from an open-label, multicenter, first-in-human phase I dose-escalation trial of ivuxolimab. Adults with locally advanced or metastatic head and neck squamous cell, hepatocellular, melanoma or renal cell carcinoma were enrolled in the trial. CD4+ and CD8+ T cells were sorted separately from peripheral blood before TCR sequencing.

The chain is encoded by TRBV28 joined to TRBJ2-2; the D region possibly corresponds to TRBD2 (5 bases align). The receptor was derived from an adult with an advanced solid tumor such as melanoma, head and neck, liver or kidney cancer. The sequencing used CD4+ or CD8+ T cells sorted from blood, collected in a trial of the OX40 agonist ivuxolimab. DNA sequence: TGTGCCAGTGTCAGCGGATCGAACACCGGGGAGCTGTTTTTT. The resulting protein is CASVSGSNTGELFF.